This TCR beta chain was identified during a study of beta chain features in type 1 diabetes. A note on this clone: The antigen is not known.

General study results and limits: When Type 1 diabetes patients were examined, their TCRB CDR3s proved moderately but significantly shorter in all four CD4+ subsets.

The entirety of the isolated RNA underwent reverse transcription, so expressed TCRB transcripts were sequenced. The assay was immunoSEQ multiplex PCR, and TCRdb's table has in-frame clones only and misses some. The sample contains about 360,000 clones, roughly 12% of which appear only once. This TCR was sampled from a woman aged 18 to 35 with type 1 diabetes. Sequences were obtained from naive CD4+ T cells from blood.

In nucleotides, the CDR3 is TGTGCCAGTAGTTCAAGACAGGTTAATGAAAAACTGTTTTTT. This sequence encodes CASSSRQVNEKLFF. The V and J genes are TRBV19 and TRBJ1-4; maybe TRBD1 (6 bases). V was clipped by 5 bases and J by 4 bases, with 11 bases between them. CDR1 LNHDA and CDR2 SQIVND come from the germline V gene (reference sequence). The CDR3 is 14 amino acids.